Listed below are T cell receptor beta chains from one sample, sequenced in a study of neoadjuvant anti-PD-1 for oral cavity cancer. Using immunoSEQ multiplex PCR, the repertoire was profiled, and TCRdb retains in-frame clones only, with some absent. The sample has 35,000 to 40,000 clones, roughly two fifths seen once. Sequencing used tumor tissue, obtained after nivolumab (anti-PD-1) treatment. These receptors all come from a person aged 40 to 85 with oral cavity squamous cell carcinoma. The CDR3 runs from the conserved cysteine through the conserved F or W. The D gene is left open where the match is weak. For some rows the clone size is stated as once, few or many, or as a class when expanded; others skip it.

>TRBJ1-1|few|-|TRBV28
TGTGCCAGCATGTTAAGGGGGACTGAAGCTTTCTTT
CASMLRGTEAFF
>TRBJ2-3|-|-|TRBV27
TGTGCCAGCAGATACCTTCGGGGGAAACATACGCAGTATTTT
CASRYLRGKHTQYF
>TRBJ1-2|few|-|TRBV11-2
TGTGCCAGCAGTTCCCTTTTGGCTAACTATGGCTACACCTTC
CASSSLLANYGYTF
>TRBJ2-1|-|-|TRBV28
TGTGCCAGCAGTTTAGGGGGGAGAAGGAGCGGCTTCTTC
CASSLGGRRSGFF
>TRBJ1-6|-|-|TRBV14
TGTGCCAGCAGCCAGACAAGACCTAATTCACCCCTCCACTTT
CASSQTRPNSPLHF
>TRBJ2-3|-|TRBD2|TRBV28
TGTGCCAGCAGTTTTGTGACTAGCGGGCCAGATACGCAGTATTTT
CASSFVTSGPDTQYF
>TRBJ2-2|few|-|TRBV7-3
TGTGCCAGCAGCCAAACCCTCCGAAACGCGAACACCGGGGAGCTGTTTTTT
CASSQTLRNANTGELFF
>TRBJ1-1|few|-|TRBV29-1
TGCAGCGTTGAATTGGGGGCGGGAGGCACTGAAGCTTTCTTT
CSVELGAGGTEAFF
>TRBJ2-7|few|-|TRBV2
TGTGCCAGCAGTCCAAACAGGGAGTCCTACGAGCAGTACTTC
CASSPNRESYEQYF
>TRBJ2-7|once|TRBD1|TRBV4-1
TGCGCCAGCAGCCAAGATGGGACAGGACCTTCCTACGAGCAGTACTTC
CASSQDGTGPSYEQYF
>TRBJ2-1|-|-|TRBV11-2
TGTGCCAGCAGCTTCGGGCCTAATAATGAGCAGTTCTTC
CASSFGPNNEQFF
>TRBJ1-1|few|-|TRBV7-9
TGTGCCAGCAGCTTAGGGCGAGGTATGAACACTGAAGCTTTCTTT
CASSLGRGMNTEAFF
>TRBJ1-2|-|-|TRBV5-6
TGTGCCAGCAGCTTGCGTAGGTCGCCGAGGACCTTC
CASSLRRSPRTF
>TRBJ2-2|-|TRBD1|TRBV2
TGTGCCAGCATGCGGACAGGGGACACCGGGGAGCTGTTTTTT
CASMRTGDTGELFF
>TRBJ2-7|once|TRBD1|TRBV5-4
TGTGCCAGCAGCCCCCGGACAGGGGGCGTCGAGCAGTACTTC
CASSPRTGGVEQYF